This TCR beta chain was observed in a study of technical replicates of blood from a handful of donors. The CDR3 runs 19 residues. Germline-derived CDR1 and CDR2 are SNHLY and FYNNEI. V was clipped by 4 bases and J by 10 bases; unmatched bases: 19. Sequencing used immunoSEQ multiplex PCR; TCRdb keeps in-frame clones, though not all of them. The data hold fewer than 100,000 clones, with about nine tenths observed a single time. The sequence was obtained from a human donor in good health. The sequencing sample was made of T cells isolated from PBMCs. The rearrangement joins TRBV2 to TRBJ2-1, with 13 bases fitting TRBD2. The CDR3 coding sequence is TGTGCCAGCAGTGGCCCGGGACTAGCGGGACGTATCTCCCTGGGGGAGCAGTTCTTC. Protein: CASSGPGLAGRISLGEQFF.